Following are 3 T cell receptor beta chains from one sample sequenced in a study of technical replicates of blood from a handful of donors. Sequencing used immunoSEQ multiplex PCR; TCRdb keeps in-frame clones, though not all of them. The sample consists of tens of thousands of clones, approximately 98% of them appearing once. Sequencing was done on a sample of T cells isolated from PBMCs. The receptor set was obtained from a human donor in good health.

The chain recombines TRBV11-3 with TRBJ2-2; the D is unclear. The germline CDR1 and CDR2 sequences are SGHNT and YENEEA. CDR3 size: 15 residues. Trimming stripped 1 base from V and 4 bases from J, with 10 bases between. The CDR3 here is CASSLVTGGTGELFF. In nucleotides, the CDR3 is TGTGCCAGCAGCTTAGTCACGGGTGGCACCGGGGAGCTGTTTTTT.

The CDR3 DNA is TGTGCCATCAGTGGAGCGAGCACAGATACGCAGTATTTT. It codes for CAISGASTDTQYF. The chain employs TRBV10-3 and TRBJ2-3, with unresolved D. The CDR3 totals 13 residues. Germline loops: CDR1 ENHRY, CDR2 SYGVKD. The germline V and J ends were trimmed by 4 bases and 0 bases, with 5 bases remaining between them.

This clone has only one observation. V and J are TRBV6-6 and TRBJ2-1; TRBD2 aligns across 8 bases. This CDR3 spans 15 amino acids. The V segment lost 4 bases and the J segment 3 bases; nucleotides outside the gene matches: 5. In germline, CDR1 is MNHNY, CDR2 SVGAGI (reference sequence). The CDR3 DNA reads as TGTGCCAGCAGTTCCGGGACTAGAAACTACAATGAGCAGTTCTTC. Translating gives CASSSGTRNYNEQFF.